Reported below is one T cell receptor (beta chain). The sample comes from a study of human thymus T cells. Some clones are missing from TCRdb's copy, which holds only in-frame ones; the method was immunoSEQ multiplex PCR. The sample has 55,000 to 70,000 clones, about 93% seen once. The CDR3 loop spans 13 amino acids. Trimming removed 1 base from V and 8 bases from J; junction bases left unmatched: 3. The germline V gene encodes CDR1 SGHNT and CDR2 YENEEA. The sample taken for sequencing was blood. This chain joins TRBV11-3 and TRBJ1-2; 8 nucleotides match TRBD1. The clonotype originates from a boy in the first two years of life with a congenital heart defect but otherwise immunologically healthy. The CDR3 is CASSLGQGLGYTF. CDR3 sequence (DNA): TGTGCCAGCAGCTTAGGACAGGGGCTAGGCTACACCTTC.